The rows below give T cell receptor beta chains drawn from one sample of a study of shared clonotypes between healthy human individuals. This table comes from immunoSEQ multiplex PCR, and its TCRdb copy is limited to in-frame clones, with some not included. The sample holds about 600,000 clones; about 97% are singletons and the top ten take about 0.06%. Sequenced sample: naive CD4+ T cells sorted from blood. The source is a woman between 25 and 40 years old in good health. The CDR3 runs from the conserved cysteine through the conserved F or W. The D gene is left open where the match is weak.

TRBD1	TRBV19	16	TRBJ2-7	CASSASYRGQVREQYF	TGTGCCAGTAGCGCTTCTTACAGGGGGCAAGTCCGCGAGCAGTACTTC
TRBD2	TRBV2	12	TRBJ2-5	CASIAGGETQYF	TGTGCCAGCATTGCGGGAGGAGAGACCCAGTACTTC
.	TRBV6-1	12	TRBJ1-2	CASTRDLYGYTF	TGTGCCAGCACCCGGGACCTCTATGGCTACACCTTC
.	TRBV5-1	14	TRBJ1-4	CASSSQGGNEKLFF	TGCGCCAGCAGCTCCCAGGGTGGTAATGAAAAACTGTTTTTT
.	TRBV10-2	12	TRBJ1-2	CASSDSNYGYTF	TGCGCCAGCAGTGACTCTAACTATGGCTACACCTTC
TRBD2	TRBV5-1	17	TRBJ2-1	CASSVTSGSSSYNEQFF	TGCGCCAGCAGCGTAACTAGCGGGAGTTCGTCCTACAATGAGCAGTTCTTC
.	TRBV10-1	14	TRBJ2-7	CASSEYPGLGEQYF	TGCGCCAGCAGTGAATATCCTGGGCTTGGGGAGCAGTACTTC
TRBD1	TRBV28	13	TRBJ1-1	CASSSRQGAEAFF	TGTGCCAGCAGCTCGCGCCAGGGGGCTGAAGCTTTCTTT
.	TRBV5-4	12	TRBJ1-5	CASSLRGKPQHF	TGTGCCAGCAGCTTGCGGGGTAAGCCCCAGCATTTT
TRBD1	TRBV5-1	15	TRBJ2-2	CATGQGAFGTGELFF	TGCGCAACCGGACAGGGGGCGTTCGGCACCGGGGAGCTGTTTTTT